This entry is about one T cell receptor (beta chain). The antigen remains undetermined. Assay used: immunoSEQ multiplex PCR; TCRdb lists only in-frame clones, some missing. The sample lists about 60,000 clones, around 86% occurring once. This specimen comes from a study of OX40 agonist ivuxolimab in advanced cancers. Study-level background: Ivuxolimab is an agonistic anti-OX40 (CD134) antibody, and patients were treated with it. The mean age was 60 years, ranging from 23 to 79, with less than 90% of participants male. Checkpoint inhibitors had been given previously to 35% to 50% of patients. Study-wide points: On average, CD8+ T cells had more expanded clones than CD4+.

CDR3 length: 15 amino acids. The sequences come from CD4+ or CD8+ T cells sorted from blood, collected in a trial of the OX40 agonist ivuxolimab. The source of this sequence is an adult with an advanced solid tumor such as melanoma, head and neck, liver or kidney cancer. J is TRBJ2-7 and V is TRBV21-1; TRBD1 reflects the table's D call only, with no check against the DNA. TRBV21-1 is deemed a pseudogene. This CDR3 reads CASSKEAGYTYEQYF. The CDR3 DNA reads TGTGCCAGCAGCAAAGAGGCAGGGTATACCTACGAGCAGTACTTC.